This is a list of T cell receptor beta chains from one sample in a study of T cells in Graves' hyperthyroidism and ophthalmopathy. MiXCR, run by TCRdb on the multiplex PCR reads, gives a single entry per CDR3 protein. The profile shows about 380,000 distinct CDR3 sequences, around 18% of them singletons. Material for sequencing was blood. The receptor source for this set is a man between 18 and 35 years old with Graves' ophthalmopathy. Both conserved end residues are part of each CDR3. Fields, in order: J gene, clone size, D gene, V gene, CDR3 protein, CDR3 DNA. D genes are given only for firm matches. Size is omitted from some rows. Given values are once, few, many or a class for expanded clones.

J: TRBJ1-1; size: many; D: TRBD1; V: TRBV12-5; CDR3: CASGSGQGSKVEAFF; DNA: TGTGCTAGTGGATCTGGACAGGGTTCGAAAGTCGAAGCTTTCTTT
J: TRBJ2-1; size: few; D: -; V: TRBV7-9; CDR3: CASSLEVGDLNEQFF; DNA: TGTGCCAGCAGCTTAGAGGTAGGGGACCTCAATGAGCAGTTCTTC
J: TRBJ2-1; size: once; D: TRBD1; V: TRBV9; CDR3: CASSLGGQGHHEQFF; DNA: TGTGCCAGCAGCCTTGGGGGACAGGGTCATCATGAGCAGTTCTTC
J: TRBJ1-2; size: few; D: -; V: TRBV7-6; CDR3: CASSLSNTYGYTF; DNA: TGTGCCAGCAGCTTGAGCAATACCTATGGCTACACCTTC
J: TRBJ2-1; size: few; D: TRBD2; V: TRBV3-1; CDR3: CASSQAPAGAPLLFF; DNA: TGTGCCAGCAGCCAAGCTCCAGCGGGGGCCCCACTCTTGTTCTTC
J: TRBJ2-2; size: few; D: -; V: TRBV5-1; CDR3: CASSLVEGELFF; DNA: TGCGCCAGCAGCTTGGTCGAGGGGGAGCTGTTTTTT
J: TRBJ1-4; size: once; D: -; V: TRBV9; CDR3: CASSVGLNEKLFF; DNA: TGTGCCAGCAGCGTAGGGCTTAATGAAAAACTGTTTTTT
J: TRBJ1-1; size: many; D: -; V: TRBV5-6; CDR3: CASSFYSTEAFF; DNA: TGTGCCAGCAGCTTCTACAGCACTGAAGCTTTCTTT
J: TRBJ2-3; size: many; D: -; V: TRBV9; CDR3: CASSGTYDTQYF; DNA: TGTGCCAGCAGCGGGACATATGATACGCAGTATTTT
J: TRBJ1-1; size: -; D: -; V: TRBV7-9; CDR3: CASSRLAGGPNTEAFF; DNA: TGTGCCAGCAGCCGACTAGCGGGGGGCCCGAACACTGAAGCTTTCTTT
J: TRBJ2-4; size: many; D: -; V: TRBV6-1; CDR3: CASSQTGSAAKNIQYF; DNA: TGTGCCAGCAGTCAAACAGGATCGGCAGCCAAAAACATTCAGTACTTC
J: TRBJ2-1; size: -; D: -; V: TRBV4-1; CDR3: CASSQGRARRLYNEQFF; DNA: TGCGCCAGCAGCCAGGGAAGGGCCAGGAGACTCTACAATGAGCAGTTCTTC
J: TRBJ2-7; size: many; D: TRBD1; V: TRBV10-1; CDR3: CASSEGTGLPYEQYF; DNA: TGCGCCAGCAGTGAGGGGACAGGACTCCCCTACGAGCAGTACTTC
J: TRBJ2-5; size: -; D: -; V: TRBV6-2/TRBV6-3; CDR3: CASSYYAGPYQETQYF; DNA: TGTGCCAGCAGTTACTACGCAGGGCCGTACCAAGAGACCCAGTACTTC
J: TRBJ2-2; size: few; D: -; V: TRBV6-1; CDR3: CASRGTGTGELFF; DNA: TGTGCCAGCAGAGGCACGGGCACCGGGGAGCTGTTTTTT
J: TRBJ2-6; size: -; D: -; V: TRBV6-5; CDR3: CASSYYLSGANVLTF; DNA: TGTGCCAGCAGTTACTATCTTTCTGGGGCCAACGTCCTGACTTTC
J: TRBJ2-5; size: -; D: TRBD2; V: TRBV2; CDR3: CASSDGGGAWETQYF; DNA: TGTGCCAGCAGTGACGGGGGGGGGGCATGGGAGACCCAGTACTTC
J: TRBJ2-5; size: -; D: TRBD2; V: TRBV20-1; CDR3: CSRTSGGQETQYF; DNA: TGCAGTCGGACTAGCGGGGGGCAAGAGACCCAGTACTTC
J: TRBJ2-3; size: -; D: -; V: TRBV5-4; CDR3: CASSLVGEADTQYF; DNA: TGTGCCAGCAGCTTAGTAGGGGAAGCAGATACGCAGTATTTT
J: TRBJ2-1; size: few; D: TRBD1; V: TRBV5-1; CDR3: CASSQGQGTNNEQFF; DNA: TGCGCCAGCAGCCAGGGACAGGGGACCAACAATGAGCAGTTCTTC
J: TRBJ1-3; size: many; D: -; V: TRBV11-3; CDR3: CASSLGKSGTSGNTIYF; DNA: TGTGCCAGCAGCTTGGGTAAATCCGGGACCTCTGGAAACACCATATATTTT
J: TRBJ1-1; size: many; D: TRBD1; V: TRBV27; CDR3: CASKPGGGTEAFF; DNA: TGTGCCAGTAAACCAGGGGGCGGAACTGAAGCTTTCTTT
J: TRBJ2-1; size: -; D: TRBD1; V: TRBV18; CDR3: CASSPGTEYNEQFF; DNA: TGTGCCAGCTCACCAGGGACAGAGTACAATGAGCAGTTCTTC
J: TRBJ1-5; size: many; D: -; V: TRBV24-1; CDR3: CATSDPAGGDQPQHF; DNA: TGTGCCACCAGTGACCCGGCCGGGGGGGATCAGCCCCAGCATTTT
J: TRBJ1-4; size: many; D: TRBD1; V: TRBV5-1; CDR3: CASSLAGQGNEKLFF; DNA: TGCGCCAGCAGCTTGGCGGGACAGGGGAATGAAAAACTGTTTTTT
J: TRBJ1-5; size: -; D: -; V: TRBV2; CDR3: CASSDGGSTGQPQHF; DNA: TGTGCCAGCAGTGACGGGGGGAGTACGGGCCAGCCCCAGCATTTT
J: TRBJ2-2; size: many; D: -; V: TRBV18; CDR3: CASSPGTHTGELFF; DNA: TGTGCCAGCTCACCGGGGACACACACCGGGGAGCTGTTTTTT
J: TRBJ1-2; size: many; D: -; V: TRBV24-1; CDR3: CATSDPLTYGYTF; DNA: TGTGCCACCAGTGATCCCCTCACTTATGGCTACACCTTC
J: TRBJ2-7; size: few; D: -; V: TRBV4-1; CDR3: CASSQDATVDEIPYEQYF; DNA: TGCGCCAGCAGCCAAGATGCGACAGTCGACGAGATACCCTACGAGCAGTACTTC
J: TRBJ2-2; size: -; D: -; V: TRBV11-2; CDR3: CASSPPYGELFF; DNA: TGTGCCAGCAGCCCACCGTACGGGGAGCTGTTTTTT
J: TRBJ1-2; size: few; D: -; V: TRBV28; CDR3: CASSSRPGAYGYTF; DNA: TGTGCCAGCAGTTCCAGACCTGGCGCCTATGGCTACACCTTC
J: TRBJ1-1; size: -; D: -; V: TRBV6-5; CDR3: CASSYARGMVTEAFF; DNA: TGTGCCAGCAGTTACGCGAGGGGGATGGTCACTGAAGCTTTCTTT
J: TRBJ1-5; size: -; D: -; V: TRBV20-1; CDR3: CSAKGPINQPQHF; DNA: TGCAGTGCTAAAGGGCCGATCAATCAGCCCCAGCATTTT
J: TRBJ2-7; size: -; D: -; V: TRBV29-1; CDR3: CSALGRDSTYEQYF; DNA: TGCAGCGCCCTAGGCCGGGACTCCACCTACGAGCAGTACTTC
J: TRBJ2-7; size: -; D: -; V: TRBV29-1; CDR3: CSGIWGSLLYEQYF; DNA: TGCAGCGGCATATGGGGGTCCTTATTATACGAGCAGTACTTC
J: TRBJ2-7; size: -; D: TRBD2; V: TRBV7-3; CDR3: CASSPPRTSGGHTYEQYF; DNA: TGTGCCAGCAGCCCGCCTAGGACTAGCGGGGGCCACACCTACGAGCAGTACTTC
J: TRBJ2-4; size: -; D: -; V: TRBV10-2; CDR3: CASSSGGNIQYF; DNA: TGCGCCAGCAGTTCTGGGGGAAACATTCAGTACTTC
J: TRBJ2-1; size: few; D: TRBD1; V: TRBV5-1; CDR3: CASSAGQGYNEQFF; DNA: TGCGCCAGCAGCGCGGGACAGGGCTACAATGAGCAGTTCTTC
J: TRBJ1-1; size: many; D: -; V: TRBV7-3; CDR3: CASSFGMNTEAFF; DNA: TGTGCCAGCAGCTTCGGAATGAACACTGAAGCTTTCTTT
J: TRBJ1-1; size: many; D: TRBD1; V: TRBV27; CDR3: CASSVTGTNTEAFF; DNA: TGTGCCAGCAGTGTGACAGGGACGAACACTGAAGCTTTCTTT
J: TRBJ2-3; size: many; D: -; V: TRBV6-2/TRBV6-3; CDR3: CASSYVQGSTDTQYF; DNA: TGTGCCAGCAGTTACGTGCAGGGGAGCACAGATACGCAGTATTTT